These 30 T cell receptor beta chains came from one sample sequenced in a study of CD8+CD57+ T cells in acquired aplastic anemia. The patients chosen for sequencing had shown expansion of CD8+CD57+ cells (detected by flow cytometry). Genomic DNA, the template, was used for profiling of the TCR beta VDJ and CDR3. TCRdb analysed the reads with MiXCR anew, one entry per CDR3 protein. The sample holds 260,000 or so distinct CDR3 sequences, roughly half seen once. Sequenced material: sorted CD4+, CD8+, or CD8+CD57+ T cells (not recorded which) from PBMCs. The receptors derive from a human donor with aplastic anemia.

V usage is TRBV2 and J usage is TRBJ2-7; 7 bases are a match to TRBD2. Germline CDR1 reads SNHLY; CDR2 reads FYNNEI. Trimming took 4 bases from V and 2 from J; bases not matched to a gene: 8. This CDR3 has 15 residues. In nucleotides, the CDR3 is TGTGCCAGCAGTGCGAGCCCGAGCGGGGCCTACGAGCAGTACTTC. Encoded protein: CASSASPSGAYEQYF.

This chain links TRBV2 with TRBJ1-6; D is undetermined. The V gene's germline CDR1 is SNHLY and CDR2 FYNNEI. V dropped 6 bases and J dropped 7 bases, with 13 bases sitting between them. CDR3 size: 14 residues. For the CDR3, the DNA is TGTGCCAGCAGAGGACCCGCCGAGAATTCACCCCTCCACTTT. Encoded protein: CASRGPAENSPLHF.

This clonotype was seen repeatedly, ten times or more. This rearrangement joins TRBV2 to TRBJ1-2; D may be TRBD1 (5 bases). The V and J ends lost 10 bases and 8 bases respectively, with 17 bases between them. The CDR3 is 12 amino acids. Per the germline V gene, CDR1 is SNHLY and CDR2 is FYNNEI. CDR3 protein: CATQGPLGGYTF. For the CDR3, the DNA is TGTGCCACCCAGGGACCACTGGGGGGCTACACCTTC.

This chain joins TRBV20-1 and TRBJ1-1; 7 bases are a match to TRBD1. The CDR3 runs 17 residues. Germline V gene sequence: CDR1 DFQATT, CDR2 SNEGSKA (reference sequence). Trimming removed 2 bases from V and 0 bases from J; junction bases left unmatched: 12. The CDR3 DNA reads as TGCAGTGCTAGACCCCCTCAGGGGGGAGCCATGAACACTGAAGCTTTCTTT. It codes for CSARPPQGGAMNTEAFF.

The rearrangement links TRBV6-2 or TRBV6-3 to TRBJ2-3; 8 bases are shared with TRBD2. The CDR3 has 15 residues. V lost 2 bases and J lost 4; bases outside the gene matches: 5. Germline assignment: CDR1 MNHEY and CDR2 SVGEGT. CDR3 region: CASSYPGLAPDTQYF. CDR3 nucleotide sequence: TGTGCCAGCAGTTACCCCGGACTAGCCCCAGATACGCAGTATTTT.

This chain joins TRBV9 and TRBJ1-1, with a possible D match to TRBD1 (6 bases). Germline V gene lookup returns CDR1 SGDLS and CDR2 YYNGEE. The CDR3 spans 15 residues. Trimming took 0 bases from V and 4 from J, leaving 13 bases between them. The CDR3 loop is CASSVGGTPGTEAFF. The CDR3 DNA reads as TGTGCCAGCAGCGTAGGTGGGACACCAGGCACTGAAGCTTTCTTT.

V and J are TRBV29-1 and TRBJ1-5, with D maybe TRBD1 (5 bases). The CDR3 runs to 13 residues. Germline CDR1 and CDR2: SQVTM and ANQGSEA. V shed 3 bases and J shed 7 bases, with 13 bases lying between them. The CDR3 DNA is TGCAGCGTTGACGAGGGGCTCGGACAGCCCCAGCATTTT. Translating it yields CSVDEGLGQPQHF.

This clonotype was detected many times. V is TRBV20-1 and J is TRBJ2-7; D gene unclear. V lost 0 bases and J 0 bases, leaving 15 bases between the germline ends. This CDR3 spans 16 amino acids. Germline V gene sequence: CDR1 DFQATT, CDR2 SNEGSKA (reference sequence). This CDR3 reads CSARDSNGWSSYEQYF. The CDR3 nucleotides are TGCAGTGCTAGAGATTCTAACGGGTGGAGCTCCTACGAGCAGTACTTC.

This chain joins TRBV19 and TRBJ1-2; D gene uncertain. This CDR3 region has 13 residues. V dropped 0 bases and J dropped 5 bases, with 7 bases sitting between them. CDR1 and CDR2 from the germline V gene are LNHDA and SQIVND (reference sequence). Written as DNA, the CDR3 is TGTGCCAGTAGTATAGAAGGGCAGTATGGCTACACCTTC. Protein product: CASSIEGQYGYTF. Using reference TRBV19 and TRBJ1-2 for the parts outside the CDR3, the full variable domain is DGGITQSPKYLFRKEGQNVTLSCEQNLNHDAMYWYRQDPGQGLRLIYYSQIVNDFQKGDIAEGYSVSREKKESFPLTVTSAQKNPTAFYLCASSIEGQYGYTFGSGTRLTVV.

To note about this clonotype: This clone may be a read error of a much larger clone one base away. The genes are TRBV7-2 and TRBJ2-1; weak D call: TRBD2 (7 bases). Germline CDR1 reads SGHTA; CDR2 reads FQGNSA. This CDR3 contains 18 residues. Trimming cost V 1 base and J 8 bases, with 24 bases left between them. CDR3 sequence (DNA): TGTGCCAGCAGCTTAGTTTCCCGACTAGGGGGGGGGCGGGATGAGCAGTTCTTC. The encoded protein is CASSLVSRLGGGRDEQFF.

The chain employs TRBV25-1 and TRBJ2-1; TRBD2 matches at 12 bases. The germline V gene encodes CDR1 MGHDK and CDR2 SYGVNS. The junction had 15 bases not matched to a gene; V was cut back by 6 bases and J by 0 bases. This CDR3 spans 20 amino acids. This CDR3 is CASSLEPSGGVYSSYNEQFF. For the CDR3, the DNA is TGTGCCAGCAGCTTGGAGCCTAGCGGGGGGGTGTATAGCTCCTACAATGAGCAGTTCTTC.

DNA for the CDR3: TGTGCCAGCAGCTTATCCCCCTTGAATGTCAACTATGGCTACACCTTC. Translated, it gives CASSLSPLNVNYGYTF. The chain uses TRBV7-6 and TRBJ1-2; D remains ambiguous. The germline V gene encodes CDR1 SGHVS and CDR2 FNYEAQ. The ends were cut back, 2 bases at V and 2 bases at J, with 15 bases in the middle. The CDR3 contains 16 residues.

This clonotype was detected many times. The rearrangement uses TRBV11-2 and TRBJ2-7, with 11 bases aligning to TRBD2. The CDR3 covers 17 residues. J was trimmed by 1 base and V by 5 bases; bases with no gene match: 10. The germline gives CDR1 SGHAT, CDR2 FQNNGV. The CDR3 DNA reads TGTGCCAGCAGCCCAAAACGAGGGACTAGCGGTTCCTACGAGCAGTACTTC. This sequence encodes CASSPKRGTSGSYEQYF.

This clonotype occurred many times. This chain links TRBV9 with TRBJ2-1, with TRBD1 matching 8 bases. V lost 3 bases, J lost 2 bases, and 4 bases stayed unmatched. The CDR3 runs to 15 residues. Germline-derived CDR1 and CDR2 are SGDLS and YYNGEE. The CDR3 loop reads CASSEQGAPYNEQFF. CDR3 nucleotides: TGTGCCAGCAGCGAGCAGGGGGCCCCCTACAATGAGCAGTTCTTC.

This clonotype was counted only a few times. Just one base apart from a much larger clone, this may be a read error. The gene calls are TRBV7-9 and TRBJ2-2; the match to TRBD1 covers 12 bases. CDR1 is SEHNR and CDR2 is FQNEAQ in the germline V gene (reference sequence). The CDR3 is 14 residues long. Written as DNA, the CDR3 is TGTGCCAGCAGCTTGGGGACAGGGGGCCGGGAGCTGTCTTTT. Translating it yields CASSLGTGGRELSF.

The rearrangement joins TRBV29-1 to TRBJ1-2; unclear D gene. Germline V gene lookup returns CDR1 SQVTM and CDR2 ANQGSEA. CDR3 size: 10 residues. The V and J ends lost 4 bases and 3 bases respectively, with 3 bases between them. This CDR3 is CSVADYGYTF. DNA for the CDR3: TGCAGCGTTGCGGACTATGGCTACACCTTC.

This clonotype came up many times. J is TRBJ2-7 and V is TRBV25-1; D not certain. V shed 0 bases and J shed 2 bases, with 11 bases lying between them. The germline gives CDR1 MGHDK, CDR2 SYGVNS. This CDR3 has 15 amino acids. This CDR3 reads CASSEYASSAYEQYF. The CDR3 nucleotides read TGTGCCAGCAGTGAATATGCGTCGTCCGCCTACGAGCAGTACTTC.

The chain carries TRBV5-6 and TRBJ2-2, with D unclear. Germline CDR1 is SGHDT and CDR2 is YYEEEE. The CDR3 covers 14 residues. Trimming stripped 9 bases from V and 0 bases from J, with 12 bases between. The CDR3 region is CAIRSLPNTGELFF. CDR3 coding DNA: TGTGCCATCAGAAGTCTACCGAACACCGGGGAGCTGTTTTTT.

The rearrangement joins TRBV20-1 to TRBJ2-5; 8 positions agree with TRBD1. Judging by the DNA end, TRBJ2-7 fits better; the J call may be wrong. The CDR3 is 13 residues long. Germline V gene sequence: CDR1 DFQATT, CDR2 SNEGSKA (reference sequence). CDR3 loop: CSAQRQGSYEQYF. Here the CDR3 DNA reads TGCAGTGCACAGAGACAGGGGTCCTACGAGCAGTACTTC.

This clonotype was seen a few times. The gene calls are TRBV19 and TRBJ2-1, with TRBD1 matching over 10 bases. This CDR3 spans 21 amino acids. Germline values: CDR1 LNHDA, CDR2 SQIVND (reference sequence). V trimming: 3 bases; J trimming: 8 bases; junction bases outside the gene matches: 25. The CDR3 DNA is TGTGCCAGTAGTATTCTTGGTGTGATTCCGTTTTGGGACAGGGGCGCGGATGAGCAGTTCTTC. It is translated as CASSILGVIPFWDRGADEQFF.

The chain couples TRBV7-9 to TRBJ2-6; D remains ambiguous. The V end was cut by 5 bases, the J end by 4 bases, with 6 bases between. From germline, CDR1 is SEHNR and CDR2 FQNEAQ (reference sequence). This CDR3 spans 13 amino acids. CDR3 in amino acids: CASSRRGANVLTF. The CDR3 DNA follows: TGTGCCAGCAGCCGCAGGGGGGCCAACGTCCTGACTTTC.

This chain uses TRBV9 with TRBJ2-7; 11 nucleotides agree with TRBD2. Germline CDR1 and CDR2: SGDLS and YYNGEE. The CDR3 contains 15 residues. After removal of 3 bases from V and 5 bases from J, the junction contained 7 bases not matched to a gene. CDR3 bases: TGTGCCAGCAGCGGACCGACTAGCGGGGTCGACGAGCAGTACTTC. This sequence encodes CASSGPTSGVDEQYF.

The chain recombines TRBV7-2 with TRBJ2-7, with D perhaps TRBD1 or TRBD2 (5 bases each). Germline V gene sequence: CDR1 SGHTA, CDR2 FQGNSA. The CDR3 is 16 residues long. V lost 1 base and J lost 6, with 19 bases in between. The CDR3 DNA follows: TGTGCCAGCAGCTTAGATATGGGACCCTGGGGTTTCGAGCAGTACTTC. This codes for CASSLDMGPWGFEQYF.

The V gene is TRBV9, the J gene TRBJ1-2; D gene unclear. Trimming removed 0 bases from V and 0 bases from J, with 12 bases in between. There are 16 residues in the CDR3. Per germline, CDR1 SGDLS and CDR2 YYNGEE. The CDR3 here is CASSVEARGANYGYTF. The CDR3 DNA sequence: TGTGCCAGCAGCGTAGAAGCGCGTGGTGCTAACTATGGCTACACCTTC.

This chain joins TRBV19 and TRBJ2-7; D is perhaps TRBD1 (6 bases). From germline, CDR1 is LNHDA and CDR2 SQIVND (reference sequence). V was cut by 9 bases and J by 2 bases, with 20 bases left in between. CDR3 length: 15 residues. The CDR3 sequence is CASKPLHRVTYEQYF. CDR3 DNA sequence: TGTGCCAGCAAACCTCTACACAGGGTCACCTACGAGCAGTACTTC.

Concerning this clonotype itself: A single base separates this from a much larger clone, so it may be a read error. The chain carries TRBV5-6 and TRBJ2-5, with D possibly being TRBD1 or TRBD2 (6 bases each). Germline-derived CDR1 and CDR2 are SGHDT and YYEEEE. The CDR3 has 15 residues. The V and J ends lost 0 bases and 4 bases respectively, with 13 bases between them. The CDR3 coding sequence is TGTGCCAGCAGCTTGGTCATTGAGGGGGGAGAGACCCAGTACTTC. This encodes CASSLVIEGGETQYF.

The chain carries TRBV5-1 and TRBJ2-7, with D unclear. The V end lost 5 bases, the J end lost 7 bases, and 13 bases lay between the germline ends. Per the germline V gene, CDR1 is SGHRS and CDR2 is YFSETQ. There are 12 residues in the CDR3. CDR3 in amino acids: CASRAGYREQYF. The CDR3 DNA sequence: TGCGCCAGCAGGGCCGGGTATCGAGAGCAGTACTTC.

This clonotype has ten or more counts. The J gene is TRBJ2-5, the V gene TRBV6-5; D gene unclear. Trimming removed 0 bases from V and 5 bases from J, with 4 bases in between. This CDR3 spans 12 amino acids. CDR1 is MNHEY and CDR2 is SVGAGI in the germline V gene. CDR3 sequence reads: CASSYSGETQYF. In nucleotides, the CDR3 is TGTGCCAGCAGTTACTCGGGGGAGACCCAGTACTTC.

A note on this clonotype: A much larger clone differs from this one at a single base, so this may be a read error. V and J are TRBV5-4 and TRBJ1-4, with D perhaps matching TRBD1 (6 bases). This CDR3 region has 14 residues. Germline V lookup: CDR1 SGHNT, CDR2 YYREEE (reference sequence). CDR3 sequence: CASSLQGKNAKLFF. CDR3 nucleotides: TGTGCCAGCAGCTTACAGGGTAAAAATGCAAAACTGTTTTTT.

The rearrangement joins TRBV6-1 to TRBJ2-1; no clear D. In germline, CDR1 is MNHNS, CDR2 SASEGT. V was shortened by 7 bases and J by 12 bases, with 16 bases between the two germline ends. This CDR3 is 12 amino acids long. The CDR3 protein is CASTIAGLGQFF. The CDR3 bases are TGTGCCAGCACCATAGCCGGTCTTGGGCAGTTCTTC.